These 14 T cell receptor beta chains came from one sample sequenced in a study of radiotherapy plus CTLA-4 blockade in lung cancer. TCRdb's table, derived via immunoSEQ multiplex PCR, lists solely in-frame clones and lacks some. The sample shows 49,000 or so clones, 60% to 80% of them seen only once. Here the sequenced sample was peripheral blood, taken from a patient treated with radiotherapy plus ipilimumab. Every receptor here comes from a human donor with non-small cell lung cancer who had stable disease on radiotherapy plus ipilimumab.

The V gene is TRBV5-1, the J gene TRBJ2-5; tentative D call: TRBD2 (5 bases). Germline CDR1 reads SGHRS; CDR2 reads YFSETQ. There are 12 residues in the CDR3. V was shortened by 5 bases and J by 5 bases, with 10 bases between the two germline ends. CDR3 residues: CASRLGGETQYF. Here the CDR3 DNA reads TGCGCCAGCAGACTAGGCGGTGAGACCCAGTACTTC.

The chain joins TRBV29-1 to TRBJ2-3; D is undetermined. This CDR3 is 12 amino acids long. Germline lookup yields CDR1 SQVTM and CDR2 ANQGSEA. V gave up 4 bases and J gave up 0 bases, with 5 bases separating them. CDR3 sequence (DNA): TGCAGCGTTGTTAGCAGCACAGATACGCAGTATTTT. This codes for CSVVSSTDTQYF.

Only one count was recorded for this clone. The chain couples TRBV6-5 to TRBJ2-2; TRBD2 is a possible D gene (6 bases). Germline V gene data show CDR1 as MNHEY and CDR2 as SVGAGI. Trimming cost V 4 bases and J 1 base, with 13 bases left between them. The CDR3 runs 16 residues. CDR3: CASSSPGGVNTGELFF. CDR3 DNA sequence: TGTGCCAGCAGTTCCCCAGGCGGGGTGAACACCGGGGAGCTGTTTTTT.

The rearrangement joins TRBV5-1 to TRBJ1-1, with D perhaps matching TRBD1 (5 bases). V was clipped by 4 bases and J by 4 bases, with 17 bases between them. CDR3 length: 15 residues. Germline V gene data show CDR1 as SGHRS and CDR2 as YFSETQ. DNA of the CDR3: TGCGCCAGCAGCGCGACAGTCACGAGGGGCACTGAAGCTTTCTTT. This translates into CASSATVTRGTEAFF.

The chain joins TRBV6-1 to TRBJ2-7; D is possibly TRBD2 (5 bases). V was cut by 5 bases and J by 0 bases, with 11 bases left in between. CDR3 length equals 14 residues. Germline CDR1 and CDR2: MNHNS and SASEGT. In DNA, the CDR3 is TGTGCCAGCAGTTCGGCGGGTTCCTCCTACGAGCAGTACTTC. This translates into CASSSAGSSYEQYF.

The chain employs TRBV9 and TRBJ2-5, with 8 bases aligning to TRBD2. The V gene's germline CDR1 is SGDLS and CDR2 YYNGEE. This CDR3 spans 16 amino acids. V lost 0 bases to trimming and J lost 0 bases; unmatched junction nucleotides: 4. In DNA form, the CDR3 reads TGTGCCAGCAGCGTAGATTGGCGGGGGGACCAAGAGACCCAGTACTTC. This sequence encodes CASSVDWRGDQETQYF.

The chain uses TRBV18 and TRBJ2-3; the match to TRBD1 covers 8 bases. With V trimmed by 1 base and J by 3 bases, 6 bases remained unmatched. The CDR3 has 16 residues. In germline, CDR1 is KGHSH, CDR2 LQKENI. The CDR3 loop reads CASSPLSQGATDTQYF. In DNA form, the CDR3 reads TGTGCCAGCTCACCACTTAGTCAGGGGGCTACAGATACGCAGTATTTT.

V usage is TRBV2 and J usage is TRBJ2-7; the match to TRBD1 covers 7 bases. V shed 9 bases and J 0 bases; nucleotides not matched to a gene: 17. Germline V lookup: CDR1 SNHLY, CDR2 FYNNEI. This CDR3 has 17 amino acids. The CDR3 reads CASTAGGKQGLSYEQYV. The CDR3, as DNA: TGTGCCAGTACTGCCGGTGGGAAACAGGGGCTCTCCTACGAGCAGTACGTC.

The J gene is TRBJ1-2, the V gene TRBV21-1; the D call TRBD1 from the table was never checked on the DNA. TRBV21-1 is a recognized pseudogene. This CDR3 has 17 residues. The chain's CDR3 is CASSLGDRPTPNYGYTF. The CDR3 bases are TGTGCCAGCAGCCTTGGGGACAGGCCAACCCCTAACTATGGCTACACCTTC.

The chain uses TRBV30 and TRBJ2-5; possibly TRBD1 for D (5 bases). Germline V gene data show CDR1 as GTSNPN and CDR2 as SVGIG (reference sequence). V lost 4 bases and J 4 bases, leaving 16 bases between the germline ends. The CDR3 has 14 residues. The CDR3 spells CAWTGFRGSETQYF. Here the CDR3 DNA reads TGTGCCTGGACCGGTTTTAGGGGATCAGAGACCCAGTACTTC.

The chain couples TRBV6-5 to TRBJ2-5; TRBD2 aligns across 7 bases. This CDR3 has 15 residues. Germline lookup yields CDR1 MNHEY and CDR2 SVGAGI. With V trimmed by 7 bases and J by 4 bases, 12 bases remained unmatched. CDR3 in amino acids: CASTQTSVRGETQYF. CDR3 coding DNA: TGTGCCAGCACCCAAACTAGCGTTAGGGGAGAGACCCAGTACTTC.

V gene TRBV9 combines with J gene TRBJ2-3; 10 nucleotides line up with TRBD1. CDR1 is SGDLS and CDR2 is YYNGEE in the germline V gene. The CDR3 contains 16 residues. Trimming cost V 0 bases and J 3 bases; bases outside gene matches: 4. The CDR3: CASSVAWTGGTDTQYF. CDR3 nucleotides: TGTGCCAGCAGCGTAGCTTGGACAGGGGGGACAGATACGCAGTATTTT.

The CDR3 here is CATIDPVGSGANVLTF. As DNA, the CDR3 is TGTGCCACGATAGACCCGGTGGGTTCTGGGGCCAACGTCCTGACTTTC. The rearrangement uses TRBV19 and TRBJ2-6; D uncertain. The CDR3 has 16 residues. The germline V gene encodes CDR1 LNHDA and CDR2 SQIVND (reference sequence). V gave up 10 bases and J gave up 1 base, with 17 bases separating them. Using reference TRBV19 and TRBJ2-6 for the parts outside the CDR3, the full variable domain is DGGITQSPKYLFRKEGQNVTLSCEQNLNHDAMYWYRQDPGQGLRLIYYSQIVNDFQKGDIAEGYSVSREKKESFPLTVTSAQKNPTAFYLCATIDPVGSGANVLTFGAGSRLTVL.

The chain uses TRBV7-2 and TRBJ1-2; D might be TRBD1 (5 bases). The CDR3 loop spans 13 amino acids. Germline CDR1 and CDR2: SGHTA and FQGNSA. Trimming pared 5 bases from V and 8 bases from J, leaving 15 bases between. The CDR3 spells CASSRYGGDGYTF. CDR3 DNA: TGTGCCAGCAGCCGGTACGGGGGGGACGGCTACACCTTC.